This T cell receptor beta chain appears in the sequencing data of a study of T cells after yellow fever vaccination. A 5'RACE template-switching step, the method used to make TCR cDNA, added a universal primer site and UMIs. TCRdb independently ran MiXCR on the 5' RACE reads; one entry per CDR3 protein. The sample lists 300,000 to 350,000 distinct CDR3 sequences; approximately 4.5% were seen once. Study-level results: On re-exposure, the response was weaker but peaked faster, at day 5 versus 15.

V lost 4 bases to trimming and J lost 6 bases, with 24 bases between them. The germline gives CDR1 SEHNR, CDR2 FQNEAQ (reference sequence). The CDR3 totals 17 residues. At least ten counts were recorded for this clonotype. Its antigen is as yet unknown. The receptor's source is a man aged 18 to 29 who received the YFV17D yellow fever vaccine. Sample: PBMCs, taken 15 days after the yellow fever booster vaccination. The rearrangement links TRBV7-9 to TRBJ1-2; D not certain. CDR3 amino acids: CASSSDRIQQETNGYTF. CDR3 bases: TGTGCCAGCAGCTCCGACCGAATTCAGCAGGAAACGAATGGCTACACCTTC. The full variable domain, rest sourced from reference TRBV7-9 and TRBJ1-2, is DTGVSQNPRHKITKRGQNVTFRCDPISEHNRLYWYRQTLGQGPEFLTYFQNEAQLEKSRLLSDRFSAERPKGSFSTLEIQRTEQGDSAMYLCASSSDRIQQETNGYTFGSGTRLTVV.